This T cell receptor (beta chain) was documented in a study of shared clonotypes between healthy human individuals. General study findings and limits: Sharing across a few donors was seen in around 5% of naive CD4 clonotypes. With few donors, the genetic and exposure-history diversity represented was limited. Among the subsets, naive ones generally showed larger estimated richness than memory ones.

A note on this clone: Its antigen is not identified.

Only CD45RO-negative cells positively selected for CCR7 counted as naive CD8 cells, so terminally differentiated effector memory CD45RA+ cells were excluded. TCRdb's table, derived via immunoSEQ multiplex PCR, lists solely in-frame clones and lacks some. This table holds 1.5 million to 2.5 million clones, approximately 94% found once. The CDR3 sequence is 16 residues long. With 8 bases clipped from V and 0 bases from J, the junction kept 12 bases outside the gene matches. In germline, CDR1 is MNHNY, CDR2 SVGAGI (reference sequence). The sequencing sample was made of naive CD8+ T cells sorted from blood. This clonotype originated in a man aged 18 to 30 in good health. V is TRBV6-6 and J is TRBJ1-2, with 7 bases aligning to TRBD1. The DNA for the CDR3 is TGTGCCAGCGACCCGCTAGACAGGGCCGCTAACTATGGCTACACCTTC. Its translation: CASDPLDRAANYGYTF.